This is a list of T cell receptor beta chains from one sample in a study of shared clonotypes between healthy human individuals. Sequencing was performed with immunoSEQ multiplex PCR; in TCRdb, only in-frame clones are kept and a portion is missing. The sample yields approximately 95,000 clones, roughly two thirds seen once. Sample: memory CD8+ T cells sorted from blood. The source is a man aged 30-40 years in good health. CDR3s include the opening cysteine and the closing phenylalanine or tryptophan. A D gene is named only where the DNA matches it firmly. Clone size appears in some rows only: once, few, many, or a class for an expanded clone.

clone size,J gene,V gene,D gene,CDR3 DNA,CDR3 protein
few,TRBJ2-3,TRBV7-2,.,TGTGCCAGCAGCTTAGGCAACAGGCGAAACACAGATACGCAGTATTTT,CASSLGNRRNTDTQYF
many,TRBJ2-6,TRBV6-4,TRBD2,TGTGCCAGCAGTGGGCTAGCGGGCTCTGGGGCCAACGTCCTGACTTTC,CASSGLAGSGANVLTF
.,TRBJ2-1,TRBV5-6,.,TGTGCCAGCAGCTTGGAGTTGCGGGCCCTAGACAATGAGCAGTTCTTC,CASSLELRALDNEQFF
.,TRBJ1-5,TRBV15,.,TGTGCCACCAGCCGCGGGACGGAGGAGGTCCAGCCCCAGCATTTT,CATSRGTEEVQPQHF
.,TRBJ1-1,TRBV2,TRBD1,TGTGCCAGCAGTGACCCGGACAGGCGACAAAGGACTGAAGCTTTCTTT,CASSDPDRRQRTEAFF
.,TRBJ2-7,TRBV5-4,.,TGTGCCAGCAGCTTGGTTGGCTACGAGCAGTACTTC,CASSLVGYEQYF
few,TRBJ1-5,TRBV7-9,TRBD1,TGTGCCAGCAGCTCGGGACAGGGGGCCAATCAGCCCCAGCATTTT,CASSSGQGANQPQHF
.,TRBJ1-5,TRBV15,.,TGTGCCACCAGCAGAGATCCACAGCCCCAGCATTTT,CATSRDPQPQHF
.,TRBJ2-3,TRBV5-1,TRBD2,TGCGCCAGCAGCCTAGCGGGCCCCACAGATACGCAGTATTTT,CASSLAGPTDTQYF
.,TRBJ2-2,TRBV19,.,TGTGCCAGTAAAAATATCGGACTCCCCGGCGGGGAGCTGTTTTTT,CASKNIGLPGGELFF
few,TRBJ2-3,TRBV5-5,.,TGTGCCAGCAGCTCGGAGCGGAGCACAGATACGCAGTATTTT,CASSSERSTDTQYF
.,TRBJ2-2,TRBV9,.,TGTGCCAGCAGCGTAGTTGGGTTTCCCGGGGAGCTGTTTTTT,CASSVVGFPGELFF
.,TRBJ2-3,TRBV7-9,.,TGTGCCAGCAGCTTTGGGGGTCCTACGCAGTATTTT,CASSFGGPTQYF
.,TRBJ2-7,TRBV11-1,TRBD2,TGTGCCAGCAGTTTACTAGCGGGCCCGCTTTACGAGCAGTACTTC,CASSLLAGPLYEQYF
once,TRBJ2-1,TRBV18,.,TGTGCCAGCTCACTCCTGCTCCCACCCCCGACGGGCAATGAGCAGTTCTTC,CASSLLLPPPTGNEQFF
.,TRBJ1-2,TRBV30,.,TGTGCCTGGAGTGTGGGCAGGGGAATTGAAGGCTACACCTTC,CAWSVGRGIEGYTF
.,TRBJ2-1,TRBV15,.,TGTGCCACCAGCAGAGATTGGACAGAGTCGCGATTATACAATGAGCAGTTCTTC,CATSRDWTESRLYNEQFF
.,TRBJ2-5,TRBV12-5,TRBD1,TGTGCTAGTGCCGGGACAGGGACTCAAGAGACCCAGTACTTC,CASAGTGTQETQYF
once,TRBJ2-2,TRBV11-2,.,TGTGCCAGCAGCCCCGGTCGGACAACTAACACCGGGGAGCTGTTTTTT,CASSPGRTTNTGELFF